The next 16 T cell receptor beta chains were all read from a single sample in a study of graft-versus-host responses after intestinal transplantation. The protocol was immunoSEQ multiplex PCR, while the TCRdb copy is restricted to in-frame clones and leaves out a portion. Among almost 40,000 clones listed, around 96% were seen once. No cognate antigen is known for these TCRs. The sequencing here drew on unstimulated CD8+ T cells sorted from spleen or lymph node cells, taken before transplant. The receptor source for this set is a human donor who was the organ donor for an intestinal transplant.

The DNA for the CDR3 is TGCGCCAGCAGCTTGGCGGCGGGGGGGGTCAGTGAGCAGTTCTTC. It is translated as CASSLAAGGVSEQFF. This chain joins TRBV5-1 and TRBJ2-1, with 9 bases lining up with TRBD2. CDR3 length: 15 residues. Trimming at V came to 0 bases and at J to 9 bases, leaving 7 bases not matched to a gene. From germline, CDR1 is SGHRS and CDR2 YFSETQ.

The chain uses TRBV30 and TRBJ1-1, with D unresolved. The CDR3 covers 12 residues. The germline gives CDR1 GTSNPN, CDR2 SVGIG (reference sequence). Trimming shortened V by 3 bases and J by 8 bases, and 13 bases separated the two germline ends. For the CDR3, the DNA is TGTGCCTGGAGCGGTGCATTAGGAGAAGCTTTCTTT. This encodes CAWSGALGEAFF.

This rearrangement joins TRBV7-2 to TRBJ2-3; D might be TRBD2 (7 bases). Trimming shortened V by 1 base and J by 5 bases, and 16 bases separated the two germline ends. Germline loops: CDR1 SGHTA, CDR2 FQGNSA. The CDR3 contains 16 residues. The CDR3 DNA sequence: TGTGCCAGCAGCTTAGTGGCCGGGGGGCTTAAAGATACGCAGTATTTT. This gives the protein CASSLVAGGLKDTQYF.

This chain connects TRBV11-3 to TRBJ2-7, with no clear D. This CDR3 has 13 residues. V was clipped by 0 bases and J by 5 bases, with 8 bases between them. The germline gives CDR1 SGHNT, CDR2 YENEEA. CDR3 loop: CASSLDGRNEQYF. The CDR3 nucleotides are TGTGCCAGCAGCTTAGATGGTAGGAACGAGCAGTACTTC.

In DNA, the CDR3 is TGTGCCAGCAGTTTATCGAATTGGGGCTATGGCTACACCTTC. It encodes CASSLSNWGYGYTF. The chain carries TRBV27 and TRBJ1-2; no clear D gene. The CDR3 contains 14 residues. Germline CDR1 reads MNHEY; CDR2 reads SMNVEV (reference sequence). V shed 0 bases and J shed 4 bases, with 9 bases lying between them.

The rearrangement joins TRBV5-4 to TRBJ2-3; D is unclear. V was clipped by 0 bases and J by 2 bases, with 7 bases between them. CDR1 SGHNT and CDR2 YYREEE come from the germline V gene (reference sequence). The CDR3 runs to 14 residues. In DNA form, the CDR3 reads TGTGCCAGCAGCTTGGAATCGCCCACAGATACGCAGTATTTT. Its protein product is CASSLESPTDTQYF.

The chain joins TRBV28 to TRBJ1-1; D is unresolved. The length of the CDR3 is 14 residues. V lost 3 bases, J lost 0 bases, and 8 bases lay in between. Germline V CDR1 and CDR2: MDHEN, SYDVKM. The CDR3 DNA reads TGTGCCAGCAGTTTGGAGCTCATGAACACTGAAGCTTTCTTT. Translated, it gives CASSLELMNTEAFF.

The rearrangement uses TRBV2 and TRBJ2-6; D uncertain. Trimming stripped 7 bases from V and 0 bases from J, with 7 bases between. The CDR3 runs 14 residues. Per the germline V gene, CDR1 is SNHLY and CDR2 is FYNNEI. The CDR3 sequence is CASKYLSGANVLTF. The DNA of the CDR3 is TGTGCCAGCAAGTACCTCTCTGGGGCCAACGTCCTGACTTTC. Full variable domain (remainder filled in from reference TRBV2 and TRBJ2-6): EPEVTQTPSHQVTQMGQEVILRCVPISNHLYFYWYRQILGQKVEFLVSFYNNEISEKSEIFDDQFSVERPDGSNFTLKIRSTKLEDSAMYFCASKYLSGANVLTFGAGSRLTVL.

The chain links TRBV4-3 to TRBJ2-5; D possibly uses TRBD1 or TRBD2 (5 bases each). The V and J ends lost 0 bases and 2 bases respectively, with 10 bases between them. CDR3 length: 15 residues. CDR1 and CDR2 from the germline V gene are LGHNA and YSLEER. CDR3 sequence: CASSQDGTRQETQYF. The CDR3 DNA reads as TGCGCCAGCAGCCAAGACGGGACCAGACAAGAGACCCAGTACTTC.

J is TRBJ1-1 and V is TRBV4-1; D is unresolved. Germline loops: CDR1 MGHRA, CDR2 YSYEKL. This CDR3 has 16 residues. Deletions cut 0 bases from V and 1 base from J, with 12 bases between. CDR3 DNA: TGCGCCAGCAGCCAAGAAAGGGAGGTAGCGAACACTGAAGCTTTCTTT. Translating gives CASSQEREVANTEAFF.

The chain recombines TRBV7-9 with TRBJ1-1, with D perhaps TRBD1 (5 bases). V was pared by 1 base and J by 11 bases, with 17 bases between. The germline V gene has CDR1 SEHNR and CDR2 FQNEAQ (reference sequence). The CDR3 is made up of 14 amino acids. CDR3 coding DNA: TGTGCCAGCAGCTTAGTCGATTCTGGGACGTCCGCTTTCTTT. Protein product: CASSLVDSGTSAFF.

The chain combines TRBV19 with TRBJ2-7, with D uncertain. The V end lost 3 bases, the J end lost 0 bases, and 6 bases lay between the germline ends. The CDR3 has 13 residues. CDR1 LNHDA and CDR2 SQIVND come from the germline V gene (reference sequence). The CDR3 sequence: CASSIVPSYEQYF. As DNA, the CDR3 is TGTGCCAGTAGTATTGTCCCCTCCTACGAGCAGTACTTC.

The chain joins TRBV5-1 to TRBJ2-7, with D possibly matching TRBD2 (6 bases). The V gene's germline CDR1 is SGHRS and CDR2 YFSETQ. The CDR3 loop spans 13 amino acids. Trimming removed 0 bases at V and 3 bases at J, with 7 bases between. The CDR3 protein is CASSLDGGYEQYF. The CDR3 DNA reads as TGCGCCAGCAGCTTGGACGGGGGCTACGAGCAGTACTTC.

This rearrangement joins TRBV30 to TRBJ1-1; D possibly corresponds to TRBD1 (5 bases). V gave up 3 bases and J gave up 5 bases, with 10 bases separating them. Germline assignment: CDR1 GTSNPN and CDR2 SVGIG (reference sequence). This CDR3 spans 12 amino acids. The CDR3 reads CAWRQEETEAFF. In DNA, the CDR3 is TGTGCCTGGAGACAGGAAGAAACTGAAGCTTTCTTT. The complete variable domain, with remaining parts taken from reference TRBV30 and TRBJ1-1, reads SQTIHQWPATLVQPVGSPLSLECTVEGTSNPNLYWYRQAAGRGLQLLFYSVGIGQISSEVPQNLSASRPQDRQFILSSKKLLLSDSGFYLCAWRQEETEAFFGQGTRLTVV.

The chain has TRBV30 and TRBJ2-2; D is undetermined. The V gene lost 1 base and the J gene lost 3 bases, with 6 bases spanning the gap. This CDR3 is 13 amino acids long. Looked up from germline, CDR1 is GTSNPN and CDR2 is SVGIG (reference sequence). The CDR3 reads CAWSGLYTGELFF. CDR3 nucleotide sequence: TGTGCCTGGAGTGGTCTATACACCGGGGAGCTGTTTTTT.

This chain uses TRBV6-6 with TRBJ1-2; 11 bases agree with TRBD1. Germline V CDR1 and CDR2: MNHNY, SVGAGI (reference sequence). After removal of 0 bases from V and 3 bases from J, the junction contained 3 bases not matched to a gene. CDR3 length: 16 amino acids. CDR3 nucleotide sequence: TGTGCCAGCAGTTACTCCAGGGACAGGGGGGACTATGGCTACACCTTC. Amino acid sequence: CASSYSRDRGDYGYTF.